The 25 T cell receptor beta chains listed next were all sequenced from one sample in a study of blood T cells in healthy people across ages. Primed by a sample-barcoded 5' primer and a J-beta primer mix, a second PCR proceeded for roughly 6 to 12 cycles. Each CDR3 protein gets one entry after TCRdb re-called the 5' RACE reads with MiXCR. The sample has 550,000 to 700,000 distinct CDR3 sequences, 27% seen once. The specimen sequenced was blood. Source of these receptors: a woman in her 70s in good health.

CDR3 bases: TGCAGTGCTGGAAGGCAGAGCTATAGCAATCAGCCCCAGCATTTT. Translation: CSAGRQSYSNQPQHF. The genes are TRBV20-1 and TRBJ1-5; D not certain. The CDR3 covers 15 residues. Germline CDR1 and CDR2: DFQATT and SNEGSKA (reference sequence). V lost 5 bases, J lost 0 bases, and 14 bases lay in between.

This clonotype was detected only a few times. This rearrangement joins TRBV12-3 or TRBV12-4 to TRBJ1-1; weak D call: TRBD1 (5 bases). CDR3 length equals 16 residues. The V gene lost 1 base and the J gene lost 0 bases, with 12 bases spanning the gap. The CDR3 reads CASSLGGGRVNTEAFF. CDR3 DNA sequence: TGTGCCAGCAGTTTAGGGGGGGGTAGGGTGAACACTGAAGCTTTCTTT.

V usage is TRBV29-1 and J usage is TRBJ2-5; no firm D call. The last part of the DNA fits TRBJ2-7 better; the J call may be wrong. The germline gives CDR1 SQVTM, CDR2 ANQGSEA. The CDR3 totals 11 residues. CDR3 coding DNA: TGCAGCGTCCTGACCGCATACGAGCAGTACTTC. Its protein is CSVLTAYEQYF.

In this sample, this clonotype turned up a few times. This chain joins TRBV6-5 and TRBJ1-1, with no clear D. Trimming left V 0 bases short and J 0 bases short, with 8 bases between. This CDR3 is 15 amino acids long. Per germline, CDR1 MNHEY and CDR2 SVGAGI. The CDR3 DNA follows: TGTGCCAGCAGTTACTCGACACGAGTGAACACTGAAGCTTTCTTT. Amino acid sequence: CASSYSTRVNTEAFF.

This rearrangement joins TRBV13 to TRBJ1-2, with a tentative D call TRBD1 (6 bases). The CDR3 sequence is 14 residues long. The ends were cut back, 6 bases at V and 4 bases at J, with 15 bases in the middle. Germline V gene data show CDR1 as PRHDT and CDR2 as FYEKMQ (reference sequence). CDR3 in amino acids: CASRPQGRIYGYTF. CDR3 nucleotide sequence: TGTGCCAGCAGACCCCAGGGGCGGATCTATGGCTACACCTTC.

This clonotype was detected only a few times. This CDR3 reads CAIGLVVGEQYF. The CDR3 DNA is TGTGCCATCGGTTTAGTAGTGGGAGAGCAGTACTTC. This chain connects TRBV10-3 to TRBJ2-7, with no clear D. Trimming cost V 8 bases and J 7 bases, with 15 bases left between them. Per the germline V gene, CDR1 is ENHRY and CDR2 is SYGVKD. The CDR3 consists of 12 residues.

The V call is TRBV28, the J call TRBJ2-1; D tentatively reads TRBD1 or TRBD2 (5 bases each). The CDR3 is 13 residues long. The V gene lost 6 bases and the J gene lost 8 bases, with 14 bases spanning the gap. Germline CDR1 and CDR2: MDHEN and SYDVKM. In nucleotides, the CDR3 is TGTGCCAGCAGATTGAGGGGTGGGGATGAGCAGTTCTTC. It codes for CASRLRGGDEQFF.

This clonotype has only a few counts. The chain links TRBV18 to TRBJ2-1; 8 positions match TRBD1. Near its end, the DNA agrees better with TRBJ2-7, so the J call may be wrong. The CDR3 length is 15 residues. The germline CDR1 and CDR2 sequences are KGHSH and LQKENI. This CDR3 is CASSPRQGSSYEQYF. The CDR3 DNA sequence: TGTGCCAGCTCACCTCGACAGGGGAGCTCCTACGAGCAGTACTTC.

This chain connects TRBV7-2 to TRBJ1-5; D possibly corresponds to TRBD1 (6 bases). The CDR3 contains 18 residues. V lost 1 base to trimming and J lost 1 base, with 17 bases between them. Germline-derived CDR1 and CDR2 are SGHTA and FQGNSA. As DNA, the CDR3 is TGTGCCAGCAGCTTAGTTCACAGGGCAGGAGTAAGCAATCAGCCCCAGCATTTT. Translating it yields CASSLVHRAGVSNQPQHF.

The chain uses TRBV4-1 and TRBJ2-5; 10 bases agree with TRBD2. The assigned J gene may be wrong: the sequence end matches TRBJ2-1 better. The CDR3 has 16 residues. The germline V gene encodes CDR1 MGHRA and CDR2 YSYEKL. The CDR3: CASSQAVAGGRNEQFF. CDR3 in DNA: TGCGCCAGCAGCCAAGCTGTAGCGGGGGGAAGAAATGAGCAGTTCTTC.

The gene calls are TRBV7-2 and TRBJ2-1; TRBD2 aligns across 10 bases. V was pared by 2 bases and J by 8 bases, with 12 bases of the junction left unmatched. CDR3 length: 17 residues. Germline assignment: CDR1 SGHTA and CDR2 FQGNSA. The CDR3 sequence: CASSLQAGGASYYEQFF. In DNA form, the CDR3 reads TGTGCCAGCAGCTTACAAGCGGGGGGGGCATCGTATTATGAGCAGTTCTTC. The variable domain in full, with the rest retrieved from reference TRBV7-2 and TRBJ2-1, is GAGVSQSPSNKVTEKGKDVELRCDPISGHTALYWYRQSLGQGLEFLIYFQGNSAPDKSGLPSDRFSAERTGGSVSTLTIQRTQQEDSAVYLCASSLQAGGASYYEQFFGPGTRLTVL.

This clonotype came up a few times. The V call is TRBV3-1, the J call TRBJ1-2, with unresolved D. CDR1 LGHDT and CDR2 YNNKEL come from the germline V gene (reference sequence). This CDR3 is built from 15 residues. V lost 4 bases and J 4 bases, leaving 16 bases between the germline ends. The CDR3 here is CASSPWRGDLYGYTF. The CDR3 nucleotides read TGTGCCAGCAGCCCCTGGCGGGGAGATCTCTATGGCTACACCTTC. Looking up the rest from reference TRBV3-1 and TRBJ1-2 gives the full variable domain: DTAVSQTPKYLVTQMGNDKSIKCEQNLGHDTMYWYKQDSKKFLKIMFSYNNKELIINETVPNRFSPKSPDKAHLNLHINSLELGDSAVYFCASSPWRGDLYGYTFGSGTRLTVV.

V gene TRBV2 combines with J gene TRBJ2-3; D unclear. The germline V gene encodes CDR1 SNHLY and CDR2 FYNNEI. Trimming took 6 bases from V and 6 from J, leaving 10 bases between them. The CDR3 extends over 12 amino acids. This chain's CDR3 is CASRPNGDTQYF. For the CDR3, the DNA is TGTGCCAGCAGACCTAATGGGGATACGCAGTATTTT. The variable domain in full, completed from reference TRBV2 and TRBJ2-3, reads EPEVTQTPSHQVTQMGQEVILRCVPISNHLYFYWYRQILGQKVEFLVSFYNNEISEKSEIFDDQFSVERPDGSNFTLKIRSTKLEDSAMYFCASRPNGDTQYFGPGTRLTVL.

The chain couples TRBV6-2 or TRBV6-3 to TRBJ1-5; no clear D gene. Trimming cost V 6 bases and J 1 base, with 13 bases left between them. Germline lookup yields CDR1 MNHEY and CDR2 SVGEGT. The CDR3 loop spans 15 amino acids. The CDR3 protein is CASRRSRRSNQPQHF. In DNA form, the CDR3 reads TGTGCCAGCAGGCGTTCACGGAGGAGCAATCAGCCCCAGCATTTT.

This clonotype was counted a few times. The chain links TRBV11-2 to TRBJ2-3, with TRBD1 identical over 10 bases. V lost 1 base and J lost 4; bases outside the gene matches: 5. This CDR3 spans 16 amino acids. Germline-derived CDR1 and CDR2 are SGHAT and FQNNGV. The chain's CDR3 is CASSLVGTGASDTQYF. CDR3 nucleotide sequence: TGTGCCAGCAGCTTAGTAGGGACAGGGGCTTCAGATACGCAGTATTTT.

This clonotype was seen a few times. This chain uses TRBV20-1 with TRBJ2-5; tentatively, D is TRBD1 (5 bases). CDR3 length: 15 amino acids. Germline assignment: CDR1 DFQATT and CDR2 SNEGSKA (reference sequence). Between the trimmed V and J ends, which lost 0 bases and 1 base, there was a span of 12 bases. CDR3 amino acids: CSARDTLGAQETQYF. As DNA, the CDR3 is TGCAGTGCTAGAGATACCCTAGGGGCCCAAGAGACCCAGTACTTC.

CDR3 loop: CAISEPQETQYF. The CDR3 coding sequence is TGTGCCATCAGTGAGCCTCAAGAGACCCAGTACTTC. This chain connects TRBV10-3 to TRBJ2-5; D uncertain. With 2 bases removed from V and 2 bases from J, the gap between germline ends came to 3 bases. The length of the CDR3 is 12 residues. Per germline, CDR1 ENHRY and CDR2 SYGVKD.

This clonotype was counted many times. J is TRBJ2-1 and V is TRBV4-1, with 7 bases identical to TRBD2. J was trimmed by 7 bases and V by 3 bases; bases with no gene match: 18. From germline, CDR1 is MGHRA and CDR2 YSYEKL. This CDR3 contains 18 residues. This chain's CDR3 is CASSQDPGGTTQGNEQFF. The CDR3 DNA is TGCGCCAGCAGCCAGGATCCCGGGGGGACCACTCAGGGAAATGAGCAGTTCTTC.

This clonotype was recorded at least ten times. The chain joins TRBV6-5 to TRBJ2-2, with D possibly matching TRBD2 (5 bases). The V and J ends lost 4 bases and 2 bases respectively, with 11 bases between them. CDR1 is MNHEY, CDR2 SVGAGI, per germline. CDR3 length: 15 residues. As DNA, the CDR3 is TGTGCCAGCAGTTTGATAGCGCCCAACACCGGGGAGCTGTTTTTT. It encodes CASSLIAPNTGELFF.

Remarks on this clonotype: The junction shows a germline mismatch at one end, possibly a read error. The chain links TRBV7-2 to TRBJ2-1; no definite D call. The CDR3 consists of 13 residues. Germline V lookup: CDR1 SGHTA, CDR2 FQGNSA. DNA for the CDR3: TGTGCCAGCAGCCTCGGAAACCTTGATGAGCAGTCCTTC. Protein: CASSLGNLDEQSF.

This clonotype was seen a handful of times. V gene TRBV2 combines with J gene TRBJ1-4, with TRBD1 matching 8 bases. Germline CDR1 is SNHLY and CDR2 is FYNNEI. Losses at the gene ends were 5 bases for V and 7 bases for J; bases not matched to a gene: 12. This CDR3 has 16 amino acids. The CDR3 reads CASSPDRVISGEKLFF. CDR3 nucleotides: TGTGCCAGCAGTCCGGACAGGGTGATTTCGGGTGAAAAACTGTTTTTT.

This clonotype turned up a few times. The chain is built from TRBV4-2 and TRBJ2-3, with D possibly matching TRBD2 (6 bases). Germline assignment: CDR1 LGHNA and CDR2 YNFKEQ. The CDR3 runs 16 residues. V lost 2 bases and J 2 bases, leaving 14 bases between the germline ends. CDR3 DNA sequence: TGTGCCAGCAGCCAAAACGCGGCGGGGCCCACAGATACGCAGTATTTT. Translated: CASSQNAAGPTDTQYF.

Many counts were recorded for this clonotype. This chain uses TRBV3-1 with TRBJ1-4; unclear D gene. Trimming stripped 4 bases from V and 0 bases from J, with 9 bases between. CDR1 LGHDT and CDR2 YNNKEL come from the germline V gene (reference sequence). This CDR3 spans 15 amino acids. CDR3 coding DNA: TGTGCCAGCAGCCCTTCAGTTGCAACTAATGAAAAACTGTTTTTT. As protein: CASSPSVATNEKLFF. The variable domain in full, with the rest retrieved from reference TRBV3-1 and TRBJ1-4, is DTAVSQTPKYLVTQMGNDKSIKCEQNLGHDTMYWYKQDSKKFLKIMFSYNNKELIINETVPNRFSPKSPDKAHLNLHINSLELGDSAVYFCASSPSVATNEKLFFGSGTQLSVL.

This clonotype was picked up a small number of times. V gene TRBV11-2 combines with J gene TRBJ2-1; D may be TRBD1 (5 bases). V was cut by 2 bases and J by 6 bases, with 14 bases left in between. The length of the CDR3 is 15 residues. Germline values: CDR1 SGHAT, CDR2 FQNNGV. CDR3 in amino acids: CASSLNDWTTNEQFF. The CDR3 nucleotides read TGTGCCAGCAGCTTAAACGATTGGACAACCAATGAGCAGTTCTTC. The entire variable domain, with the rest obtained from reference TRBV11-2 and TRBJ2-1, is as follows: EAGVAQSPRYKIIEKRQSVAFWCNPISGHATLYWYQQILGQGPKLLIQFQNNGVVDDSQLPKDRFSAERLKGVDSTLKIQPAKLEDSAVYLCASSLNDWTTNEQFFGPGTRLTVL.

The J gene is TRBJ2-2, the V gene TRBV5-1, with a weak D call TRBD2 (6 bases). Looked up from germline, CDR1 is SGHRS and CDR2 is YFSETQ. The CDR3 spans 15 residues. Between the trimmed V and J ends, which lost 1 base and 2 bases, there was a span of 9 bases. The CDR3 loop is CASSLLGLNTGELFF. The CDR3 DNA reads TGCGCCAGCAGCTTGTTGGGACTCAACACCGGGGAGCTGTTTTTT.